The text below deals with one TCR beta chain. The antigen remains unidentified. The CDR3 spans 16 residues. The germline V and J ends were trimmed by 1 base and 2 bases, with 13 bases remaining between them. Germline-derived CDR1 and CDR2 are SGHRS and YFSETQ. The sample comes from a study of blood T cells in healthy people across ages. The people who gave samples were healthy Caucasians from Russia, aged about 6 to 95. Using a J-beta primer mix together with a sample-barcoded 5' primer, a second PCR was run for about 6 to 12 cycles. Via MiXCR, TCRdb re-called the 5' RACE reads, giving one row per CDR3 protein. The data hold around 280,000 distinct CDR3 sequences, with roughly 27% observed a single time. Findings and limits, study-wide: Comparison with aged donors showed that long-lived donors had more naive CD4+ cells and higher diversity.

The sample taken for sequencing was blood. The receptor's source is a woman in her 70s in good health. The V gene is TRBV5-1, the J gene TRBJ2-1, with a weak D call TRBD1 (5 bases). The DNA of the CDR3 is TGCGCCAGCAGCTTGATATCGGACAAGGCCTACAATGAGCAGTTCTTC. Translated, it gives CASSLISDKAYNEQFF.